These 20 T cell receptor beta chains were all obtained from the same sample, sequenced in a study of blood T cells in healthy people across ages. The use of a sample-barcoded 5' primer and a J-beta primer mix characterized a second PCR of about 6 to 12 cycles. Each CDR3 protein is one row after TCRdb ran MiXCR on the 5' RACE reads. This table has some 790,000 distinct CDR3 sequences, more than 25% appearing once. Sequences were obtained from blood. These TCRs come from a woman at least 80 years old in good health.

In this sample, this clonotype turned up many times. The chain recombines TRBV7-2 with TRBJ2-3; TRBD2 aligns across 10 bases. CDR1 is SGHTA, CDR2 FQGNSA, per germline. The CDR3 has 18 residues. V lost 1 base and J lost 4; bases outside the gene matches: 11. CDR3 coding DNA: TGTGCCAGCAGCTTAGTAGGGGCCAGCGGGGGGGCAGCAGATACGCAGTATTTT. Encoded protein: CASSLVGASGGAADTQYF.

This clonotype was counted ten times or more. The chain uses TRBV5-1 and TRBJ2-5; TRBD1 agrees at 8 bases. V lost 1 base to trimming and J lost 12 bases; unmatched junction nucleotides: 17. Germline V gene data show CDR1 as SGHRS and CDR2 as YFSETQ. This CDR3 comprises 16 residues. Written as DNA, the CDR3 is TGCGCCAGCAGCTTGACCGATTTGGGGACAGGCAATCCGAAGTACTTC. It codes for CASSLTDLGTGNPKYF.

This clonotype was detected ten times or more. The chain uses TRBV7-2 and TRBJ2-3; D gene unclear. CDR1 is SGHTA, CDR2 FQGNSA, per germline. The CDR3 sequence is 13 residues long. V lost 5 bases and J 4 bases, leaving 10 bases between the germline ends. CDR3 amino acids: CASSPPPADTQYF. The CDR3 DNA reads TGTGCCAGCAGCCCCCCCCCCGCAGATACGCAGTATTTT.

The rearrangement links TRBV10-2 to TRBJ1-2; TRBD1 is a possible D gene (5 bases). With 9 bases removed from V and 8 bases from J, the gap between germline ends came to 19 bases. CDR1 and CDR2 from the germline V gene are WSHSY and SAAADI. This CDR3 spans 13 amino acids. The CDR3 protein is CASAGSDLGGYTF. The DNA for the CDR3 is TGCGCCAGTGCAGGGTCAGACCTTGGCGGCTACACCTTC.

The J gene is TRBJ2-3, the V gene TRBV3-1, with D perhaps given as TRBD1 or TRBD2 (6 bases each). Germline lookup yields CDR1 LGHDT and CDR2 YNNKEL (reference sequence). This CDR3 has 16 residues. Trimming stripped 0 bases from V and 2 bases from J, with 12 bases between. CDR3 residues: CASSQESGGHTDTQYF. The CDR3 DNA reads as TGTGCCAGCAGCCAAGAGTCCGGGGGCCACACAGATACGCAGTATTTT.

On this clonotype itself: This may come from a read error, since a much larger clone is one base off. This chain links TRBV5-6 with TRBJ2-3, with D hard to call. Germline V lookup: CDR1 SGHDT, CDR2 YYEEEE. The V and J ends lost 1 base and 0 bases respectively, with 15 bases between them. The CDR3 contains 17 residues. The CDR3 spells CASSLRYHILSTDTQYF. For the CDR3, the DNA is TGTGCCAGCAGCTTGAGATACCACATCTTAAGCACAGATACGCAGTATTTT.

In this sample, this clonotype turned up once. A much larger clone differs from this one at a single base, so this may be a read error. This chain connects TRBV20-1 to TRBJ2-7; 7 nucleotides line up with TRBD2. This CDR3 contains 14 residues. Germline values: CDR1 DFQATT, CDR2 SNEGSKA (reference sequence). The junction had 5 bases not matched to a gene; V was cut back by 3 bases and J by 0 bases. DNA for the CDR3: TGCAGTGCTAGGGGGCGGGGGACCTCCTACGAGCAGTACTTC. This encodes CSARGRGTSYEQYF.

There are a few counts of this clonotype. The J gene is TRBJ1-2, the V gene TRBV6-6; maybe TRBD1 (5 bases). The CDR3 is 17 amino acids. Germline CDR1 reads MNHNY; CDR2 reads SVGAGI (reference sequence). The V and J ends lost 6 bases and 0 bases respectively, with 20 bases between them. CDR3 region: CASSSRVQGRSNYGYTF. The CDR3 nucleotides read TGTGCCAGCAGCTCCAGGGTCCAGGGAAGATCTAACTATGGCTACACCTTC.

This clonotype came up a few times. The chain joins TRBV7-9 to TRBJ2-1; D is perhaps TRBD1 (5 bases). With 6 bases removed from V and 5 bases from J, the gap between germline ends came to 14 bases. This CDR3 contains 14 residues. The germline gives CDR1 SEHNR, CDR2 FQNEAQ (reference sequence). For the CDR3, the DNA is TGTGCCAGCAGGCACAGGACCTACGACAATGAGCAGTTCTTC. Residues: CASRHRTYDNEQFF.

This clonotype has a count of ten or more. V gene TRBV2 combines with J gene TRBJ2-6, with D possibly matching TRBD1 (7 bases). Trimming took 7 bases from V and 3 from J, leaving 13 bases between them. The CDR3 has 15 amino acids. CDR1 is SNHLY and CDR2 is FYNNEI in the germline V gene. The DNA of the CDR3 is TGTGCCAGCACCGACAGGGACTTTGGGGCCAACGTCCTGACTTTC. Its translation: CASTDRDFGANVLTF.

This clonotype has a handful of counts. The chain couples TRBV9 to TRBJ1-1, with D tentatively TRBD1 (6 bases). V lost 0 bases to trimming and J lost 1 base, with 10 bases between them. Germline lookup yields CDR1 SGDLS and CDR2 YYNGEE. The CDR3 spans 15 residues. In DNA form, the CDR3 reads TGTGCCAGCAGCGTAGTTCCGGGGGCGAACACTGAAGCTTTCTTT. This sequence encodes CASSVVPGANTEAFF.

The J gene is TRBJ2-5, the V gene TRBV5-5; tentatively, D is TRBD1 (6 bases). Between the trimmed V and J ends, which lost 2 bases and 4 bases, there was a span of 15 bases. The CDR3 length is 15 residues. Germline values: CDR1 SGHKS, CDR2 YYEKEE (reference sequence). The DNA for the CDR3 is TGTGCCAGCAGCTTAGGTCAGGGGCTGGTAGAGACCCAGTACTTC. It encodes CASSLGQGLVETQYF. Based on the CDR3 plus reference TRBV5-5 and TRBJ2-5, the full variable domain is DAGVTQSPTHLIKTRGQQVTLRCSPISGHKSVSWYQQVLGQGPQFIFQYYEKEERGRGNFPDRFSARQFPNYSSELNVNALLLGDSALYLCASSLGQGLVETQYFGPGTRLLVL.

This clonotype was observed at least ten times. The chain is built from TRBV10-2 and TRBJ2-1; 7 bases fit TRBD1. CDR3 size: 14 residues. V dropped 4 bases and J dropped 3; count of bases not matched to a gene: 3. Germline CDR1 and CDR2: WSHSY and SAAADI. The CDR3 bases are TGCGCCAGCAGTGCGACAGGGCTCTACAATGAGCAGTTCTTC. Encoded protein: CASSATGLYNEQFF.

As for this clonotype: A much larger clone differs from this one at a single base, so this may be a read error. The chain couples TRBV20-1 to TRBJ2-4; maybe TRBD2 (6 bases). V lost 6 bases and J 2 bases, leaving 14 bases between the germline ends. The V gene's germline CDR1 is DFQATT and CDR2 SNEGSKA (reference sequence). The CDR3 contains 14 residues. The DNA for the CDR3 is TGCAGTGCATCGGACTACTTAACCAAAAACATTCAGTACTTC. Translation: CSASDYLTKNIQYF.

This clonotype was detected ten times or more. The rearrangement uses TRBV6-6 and TRBJ2-2; 9 nucleotides line up with TRBD1. V lost 7 bases, J lost 4 bases, and 4 bases stayed unmatched. Germline values: CDR1 MNHNY, CDR2 SVGAGI (reference sequence). There are 14 residues in the CDR3. CDR3 sequence (DNA): TGTGCCAGCACCCCGACAGGGGGCACCGGGGAGCTGTTTTTT. It translates to CASTPTGGTGELFF.

The chain is built from TRBV29-1 and TRBJ1-4, with D hard to call. The CDR3 contains 12 residues. CDR1 is SQVTM and CDR2 is ANQGSEA in the germline V gene. V dropped 7 bases and J dropped 2 bases, with 8 bases sitting between them. CDR3 bases: TGCAGCGCGAGGGTCACTAATGAAAAACTGTTTTTT. Translated: CSARVTNEKLFF.

Ten or more counts support this clonotype. This chain joins TRBV6-5 and TRBJ2-7, with D unclear. The CDR3 contains 13 residues. The germline gives CDR1 MNHEY, CDR2 SVGAGI. V was trimmed by 6 bases and J by 7 bases, leaving 16 bases between them. As DNA, the CDR3 is TGTGCCAGCAGCGACCCATTTACATGGGAGCAGTACTTC. It yields the protein CASSDPFTWEQYF.

This clonotype was picked up a small number of times. The chain employs TRBV7-9 and TRBJ2-2, with 12 bases fitting TRBD2. V trimming: 5 bases; J trimming: 4 bases; junction bases outside the gene matches: 2. Germline V gene data show CDR1 as SEHNR and CDR2 as FQNEAQ (reference sequence). This CDR3 is built from 15 residues. CDR3 sequence: CASSTSGGSTGELFF. The CDR3 region has the DNA TGTGCCAGCAGCACTAGCGGGGGGAGCACCGGGGAGCTGTTTTTT.

A few counts support this clonotype. A much larger clone sits a single nucleotide away, making a read error possible. The rearrangement joins TRBV7-9 to TRBJ2-1, with TRBD2 matching over 10 bases. The DNA end is a closer match to TRBJ2-7, so the J assignment may be wrong. The germline V gene has CDR1 SEHNR and CDR2 FQNEAQ (reference sequence). The CDR3 runs to 15 residues. The CDR3 DNA reads as TGTGCCAGCCATAGCGGGGGGAGCTCCTACAATGAGCAGTACTTC. Its translation: CASHSGGSSYNEQYF.

This chain connects TRBV25-1 to TRBJ2-7, with D perhaps given as TRBD1 or TRBD2 (6 bases each). V dropped 2 bases and J dropped 4 bases, with 24 bases sitting between them. The V gene's germline CDR1 is MGHDK and CDR2 SYGVNS. The CDR3 is made up of 18 amino acids. CDR3 DNA sequence: TGTGCCAGCAGTGAACACGTGAAGAGGGGGGTAAGGGGGTACGAGCAGTACTTC. It specifies CASSEHVKRGVRGYEQYF.